The clone carrying this T cell receptor (beta chain) was detected ten times or more. The sample belongs to a study of T cell repertoires in cytomegalovirus infection. TCRdb ran MiXCR on the reads and lists one entry per CDR3 protein. The table shows roughly 500,000 distinct CDR3 sequences, with around 11% occurring only once. This CDR3 has 10 amino acids. V lost 5 bases to trimming and J lost 6 bases, with 4 bases between them. Germline V lookup: CDR1 SEHNR, CDR2 FQNEAQ (reference sequence). The material sequenced was PBMCs. The chain is built from TRBV7-9 and TRBJ1-2; D gene ambiguous. The receptor was isolated from a human donor in good health (CMV status not recorded). Some clones in this sample may be carry-over from other donors' samples. The CDR3 spells CASSTDGYTF. The CDR3 nucleotides read TGTGCCAGCAGCACAGATGGCTACACCTTC.